This T cell receptor beta chain stems from a study of blood T cell repertoires in COVID-19. On the study more broadly: The cDNA or gDNA used as material had been derived from T cells, B-cell-depleted T cells, or PBMCs.

Trimming at V came to 4 bases and at J to 6 bases, leaving 8 bases not matched to a gene. The CDR3 has 14 amino acids. Germline CDR1 and CDR2: SGDLS and YYNGEE. Self-reported history from a screening survey and questionnaire set each donor's cohort. Per the authors' pipeline: Amplification from reference gene primers served as the basis for estimated nucleated cell counts. Clones were read by immunoSEQ multiplex PCR, and TCRdb kept only the in-frame ones, dropping some. V, J and clone size were drawn from that table, and D and trimming were deduced from the DNA. In the table there are under 400,000 clones, about 86% of which are singletons.

This TCR was recovered from a woman in her thirties or forties with acute COVID-19. Sequencing input: PBMCs or T cells enriched from blood (not recorded which). The chain uses TRBV9 and TRBJ2-7, with 9 bases lining up with TRBD2. CDR3 in amino acids: CASSQGLAPAEQYF. Written as DNA, the CDR3 is TGTGCCAGCAGCCAAGGACTAGCGCCCGCCGAGCAGTACTTC.